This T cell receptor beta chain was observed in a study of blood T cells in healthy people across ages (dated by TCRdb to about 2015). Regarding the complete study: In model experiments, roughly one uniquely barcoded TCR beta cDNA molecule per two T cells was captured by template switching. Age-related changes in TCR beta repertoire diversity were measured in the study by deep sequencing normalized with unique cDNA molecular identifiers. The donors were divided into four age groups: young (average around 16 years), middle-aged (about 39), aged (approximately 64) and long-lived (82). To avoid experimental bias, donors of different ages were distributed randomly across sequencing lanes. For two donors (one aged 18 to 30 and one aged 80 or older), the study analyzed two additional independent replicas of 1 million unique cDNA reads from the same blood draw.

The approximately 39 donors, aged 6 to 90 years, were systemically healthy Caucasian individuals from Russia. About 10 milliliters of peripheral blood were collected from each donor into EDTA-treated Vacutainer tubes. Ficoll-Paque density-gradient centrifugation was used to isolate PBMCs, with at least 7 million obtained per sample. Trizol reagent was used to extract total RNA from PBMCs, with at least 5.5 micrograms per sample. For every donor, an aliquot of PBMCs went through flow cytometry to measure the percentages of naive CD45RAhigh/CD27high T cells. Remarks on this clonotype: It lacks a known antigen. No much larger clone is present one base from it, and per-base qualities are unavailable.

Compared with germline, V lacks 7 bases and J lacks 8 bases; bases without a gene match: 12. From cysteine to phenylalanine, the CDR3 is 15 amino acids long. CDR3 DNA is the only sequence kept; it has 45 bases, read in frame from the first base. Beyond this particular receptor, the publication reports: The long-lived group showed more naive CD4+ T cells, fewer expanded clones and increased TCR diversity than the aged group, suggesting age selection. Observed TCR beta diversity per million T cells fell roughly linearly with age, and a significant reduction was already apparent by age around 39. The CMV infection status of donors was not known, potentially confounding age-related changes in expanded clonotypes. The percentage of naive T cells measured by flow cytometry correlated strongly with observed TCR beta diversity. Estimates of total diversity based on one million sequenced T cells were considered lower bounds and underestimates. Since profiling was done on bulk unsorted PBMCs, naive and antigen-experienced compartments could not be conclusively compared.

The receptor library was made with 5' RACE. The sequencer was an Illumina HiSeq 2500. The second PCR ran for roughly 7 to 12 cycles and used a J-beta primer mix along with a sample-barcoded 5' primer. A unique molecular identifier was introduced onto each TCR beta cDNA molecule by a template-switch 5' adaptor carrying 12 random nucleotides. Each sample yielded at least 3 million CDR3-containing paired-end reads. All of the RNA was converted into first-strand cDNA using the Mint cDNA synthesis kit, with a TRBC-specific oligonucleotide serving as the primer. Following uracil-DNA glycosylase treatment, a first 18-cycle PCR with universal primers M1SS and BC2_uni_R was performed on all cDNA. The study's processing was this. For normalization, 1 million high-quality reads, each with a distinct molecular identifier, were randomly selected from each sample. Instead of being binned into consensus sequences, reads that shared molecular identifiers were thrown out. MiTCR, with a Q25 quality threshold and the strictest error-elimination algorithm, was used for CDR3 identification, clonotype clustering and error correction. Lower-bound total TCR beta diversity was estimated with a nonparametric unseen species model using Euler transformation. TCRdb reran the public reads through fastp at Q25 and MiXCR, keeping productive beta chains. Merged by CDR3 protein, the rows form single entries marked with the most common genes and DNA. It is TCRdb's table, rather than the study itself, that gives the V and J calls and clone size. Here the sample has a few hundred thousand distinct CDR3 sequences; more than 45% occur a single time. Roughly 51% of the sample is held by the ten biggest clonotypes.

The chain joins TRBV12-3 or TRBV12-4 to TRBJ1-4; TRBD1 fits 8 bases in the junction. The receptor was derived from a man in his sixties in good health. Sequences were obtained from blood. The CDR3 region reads CASKAGGRSWEKLFF. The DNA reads TGTGCCAGCAAGGCAGGGGGCCGGAGTTGGGAAAAACTGTTTTTT.